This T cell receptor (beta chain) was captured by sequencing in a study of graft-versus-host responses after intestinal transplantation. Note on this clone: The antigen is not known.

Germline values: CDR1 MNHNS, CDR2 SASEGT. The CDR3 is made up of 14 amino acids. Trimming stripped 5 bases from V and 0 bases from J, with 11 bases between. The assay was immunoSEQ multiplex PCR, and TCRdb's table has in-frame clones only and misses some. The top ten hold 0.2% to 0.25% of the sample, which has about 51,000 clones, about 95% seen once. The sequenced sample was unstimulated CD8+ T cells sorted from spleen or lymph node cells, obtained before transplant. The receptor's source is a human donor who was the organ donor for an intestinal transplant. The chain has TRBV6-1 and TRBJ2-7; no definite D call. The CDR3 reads CASSPLDGSYEQYF. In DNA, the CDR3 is TGTGCCAGCAGTCCCCTCGACGGCTCCTACGAGCAGTACTTC.